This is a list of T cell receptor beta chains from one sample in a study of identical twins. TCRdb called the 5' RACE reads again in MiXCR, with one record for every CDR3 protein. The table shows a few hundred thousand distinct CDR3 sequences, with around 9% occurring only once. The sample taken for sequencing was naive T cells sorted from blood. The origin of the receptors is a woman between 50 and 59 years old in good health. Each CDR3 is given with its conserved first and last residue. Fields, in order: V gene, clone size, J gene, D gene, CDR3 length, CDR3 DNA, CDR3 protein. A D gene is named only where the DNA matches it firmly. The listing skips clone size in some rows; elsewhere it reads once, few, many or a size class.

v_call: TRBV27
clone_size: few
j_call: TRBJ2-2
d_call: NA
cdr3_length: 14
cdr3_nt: TGTGCCAGCAGTTTAGAATACAACACCGGGGAGCTGTTTTTT
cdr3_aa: CASSLEYNTGELFF

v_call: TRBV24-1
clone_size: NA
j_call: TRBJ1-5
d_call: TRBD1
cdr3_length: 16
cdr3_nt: TGTGCCACCAGTGACACCCAGACAGGGTCCAATCAGCCCCAGCATTTT
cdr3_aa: CATSDTQTGSNQPQHF

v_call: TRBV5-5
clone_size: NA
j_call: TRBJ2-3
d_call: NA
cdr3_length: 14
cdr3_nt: TGTGCCAGCAGCTTGGATGGCAGGGGCGATACGCAGTATTTT
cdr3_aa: CASSLDGRGDTQYF

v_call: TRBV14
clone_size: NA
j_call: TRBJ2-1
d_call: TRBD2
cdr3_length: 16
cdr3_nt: TGTGCCAGCAGCCAGATTAGCGGGAGTTTTGTCAATGAGCAGTTCTTC
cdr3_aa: CASSQISGSFVNEQFF

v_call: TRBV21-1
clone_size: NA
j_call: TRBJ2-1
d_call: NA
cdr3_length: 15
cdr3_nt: TGTGCCAGCAGCTTAACCGGGACGGACTTGATTGAGCAGTTCTTC
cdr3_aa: CASSLTGTDLIEQFF

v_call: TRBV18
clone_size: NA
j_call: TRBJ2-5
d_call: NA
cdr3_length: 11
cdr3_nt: TGTGCCAGCTCTGGTATAGAGACCCAGTACTTC
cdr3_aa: CASSGIETQYF

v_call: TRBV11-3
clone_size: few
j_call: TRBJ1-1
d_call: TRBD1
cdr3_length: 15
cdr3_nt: TGTGCCAGCAGCGACCAGACAGGGGGCGATCCCAAAGCTTTCTTT
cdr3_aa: CASSDQTGGDPKAFF

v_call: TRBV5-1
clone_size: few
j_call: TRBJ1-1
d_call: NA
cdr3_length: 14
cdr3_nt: TGCGCCAGCAGCACCCGGACCGAAAACACTGAAGCTTTCTTT
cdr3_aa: CASSTRTENTEAFF

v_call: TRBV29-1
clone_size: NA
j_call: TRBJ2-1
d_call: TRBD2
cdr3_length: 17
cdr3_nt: TGCAGCGCCATGGGACTAGCCGCACGACACAACTACAATGAGCAGTTCTTC
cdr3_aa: CSAMGLAARHNYNEQFF

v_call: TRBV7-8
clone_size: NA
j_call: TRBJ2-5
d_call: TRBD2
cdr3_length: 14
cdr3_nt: TGTGCCAGCAGCTTAGCGGGAGGGAGAAAGACCCAGTACTTC
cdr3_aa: CASSLAGGRKTQYF

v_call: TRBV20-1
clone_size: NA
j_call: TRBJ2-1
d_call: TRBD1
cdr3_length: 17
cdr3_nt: TGCAGTGCTAGAGACCGAACCAGACAGGGTCATGGGGATGAGCAGTTCTTC
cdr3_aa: CSARDRTRQGHGDEQFF

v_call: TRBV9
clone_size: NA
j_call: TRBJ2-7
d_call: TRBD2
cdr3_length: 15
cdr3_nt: TGTGCCAGCAGCGTAGAGGCGGGAGTCAGGTACGAGCAGTACTTC
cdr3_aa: CASSVEAGVRYEQYF

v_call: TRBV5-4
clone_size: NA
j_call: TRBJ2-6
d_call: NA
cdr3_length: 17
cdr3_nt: TGTGCCAGCAGCTTGGTGGTTTCACGGATCGGGGCCAACGTCCTGACTTTC
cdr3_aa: CASSLVVSRIGANVLTF

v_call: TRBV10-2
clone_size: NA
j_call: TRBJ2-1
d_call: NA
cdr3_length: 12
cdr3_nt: TGCGCCAGCAGTGAGTTACTCAATGAGCAGTTCTTC
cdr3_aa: CASSELLNEQFF

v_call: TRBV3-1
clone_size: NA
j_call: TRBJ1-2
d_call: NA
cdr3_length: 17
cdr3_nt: TGTGCCAGCAGCCAAGCTGCGACCGGGACCCCAATCTATGGCTACACCTTC
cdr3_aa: CASSQAATGTPIYGYTF

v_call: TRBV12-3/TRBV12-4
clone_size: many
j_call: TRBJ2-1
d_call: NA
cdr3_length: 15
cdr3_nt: TGTGCCAGCTATGTAGCAGGGATAACAGGCAATGAGCAGTTCTTC
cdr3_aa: CASYVAGITGNEQFF

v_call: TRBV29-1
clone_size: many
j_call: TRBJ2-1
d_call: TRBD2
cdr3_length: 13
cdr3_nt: TGCAGCGTTGAACGGGCGGGAGCCGGTGAGCAGTTCTTC
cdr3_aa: CSVERAGAGEQFF

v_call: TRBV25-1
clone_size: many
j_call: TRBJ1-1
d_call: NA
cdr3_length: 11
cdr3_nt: TGTGCCAGCAGTGGGTACACTGAAGCTTTCTTT
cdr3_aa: CASSGYTEAFF

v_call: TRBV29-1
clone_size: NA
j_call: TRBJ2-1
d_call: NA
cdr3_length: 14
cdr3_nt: TGCAGTTCGGTGGTAGGGGTTTCCGACAATGAGCAGTTCTTC
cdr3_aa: CSSVVGVSDNEQFF

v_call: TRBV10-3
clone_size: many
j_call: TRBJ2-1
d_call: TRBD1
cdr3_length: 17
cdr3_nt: TGTGCCATCAGTGAGGGGACAGGGGCCGGAATATACAATGAGCAGTTCTTC
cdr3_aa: CAISEGTGAGIYNEQFF

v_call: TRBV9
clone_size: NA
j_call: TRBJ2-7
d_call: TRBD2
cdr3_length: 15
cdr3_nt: TGTGCCAGCAGCGTAGCCAGCGGGAGCATAGACGAGCAGTACTTC
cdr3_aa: CASSVASGSIDEQYF

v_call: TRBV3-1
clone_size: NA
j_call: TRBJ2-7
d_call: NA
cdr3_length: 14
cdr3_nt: TGTGCCAGCAGCCAAGGACAGGTAATCTACGAGCAGTACTTC
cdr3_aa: CASSQGQVIYEQYF

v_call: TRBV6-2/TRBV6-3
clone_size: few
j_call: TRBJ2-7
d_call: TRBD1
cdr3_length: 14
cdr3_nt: TGTGCCAGCAGCCCATTTCCGGCAGGGGGCGAGCAGTACTTC
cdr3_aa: CASSPFPAGGEQYF

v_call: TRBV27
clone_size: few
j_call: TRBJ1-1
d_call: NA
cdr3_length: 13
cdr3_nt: TGTGCCAGCAGGGGAGGGACGAACACTGAAGCTTTCTTT
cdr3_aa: CASRGGTNTEAFF

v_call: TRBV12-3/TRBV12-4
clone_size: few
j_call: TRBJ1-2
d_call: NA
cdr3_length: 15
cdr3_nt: TGTGCCAGCAGTCCCCGGGCACTTAGATACTATGGCTACACCTTC
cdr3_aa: CASSPRALRYYGYTF

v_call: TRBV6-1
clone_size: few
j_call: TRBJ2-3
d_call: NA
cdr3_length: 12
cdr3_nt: TGTGCCAGCAGTGAATTAGCAGATACGCAGTATTTT
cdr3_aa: CASSELADTQYF

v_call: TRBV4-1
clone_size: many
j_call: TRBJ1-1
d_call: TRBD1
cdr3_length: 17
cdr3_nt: TGCGCCAGCAGCCAAGATCGGGGTCGGACAGGGAACACTGAAGCTTTCTTT
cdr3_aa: CASSQDRGRTGNTEAFF

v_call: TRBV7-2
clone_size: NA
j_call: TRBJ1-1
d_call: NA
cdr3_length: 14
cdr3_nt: TGTGCCAGCAGCGCCGAAATGGTGAACACTGAAGCTTTCTTT
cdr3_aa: CASSAEMVNTEAFF

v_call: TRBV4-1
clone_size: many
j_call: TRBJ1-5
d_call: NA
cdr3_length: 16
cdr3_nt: TGCGCCAGCAGCCAAGAAGCGGGGGGCACTAATCAGCCCCAGCATTTT
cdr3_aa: CASSQEAGGTNQPQHF

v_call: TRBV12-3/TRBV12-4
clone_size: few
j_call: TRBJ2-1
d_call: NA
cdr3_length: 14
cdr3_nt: TGTGCCAGCAGAGGGCAGGACTCCTACAATGAGCAGTTCTTC
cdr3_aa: CASRGQDSYNEQFF

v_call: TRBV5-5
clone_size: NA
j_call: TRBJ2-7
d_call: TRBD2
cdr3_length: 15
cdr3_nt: TGTGCCAGCAGCCTTAGCGGGACTATTTCCTACGAGCAGTACTTC
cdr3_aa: CASSLSGTISYEQYF

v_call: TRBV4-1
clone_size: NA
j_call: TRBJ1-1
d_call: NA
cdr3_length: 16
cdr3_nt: TGCGCCAGCAGCCAAGATGCGCCGGGGGCGATGACTGAAGCTTTCTTT
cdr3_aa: CASSQDAPGAMTEAFF

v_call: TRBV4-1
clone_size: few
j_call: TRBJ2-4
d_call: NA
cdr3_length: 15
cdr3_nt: TGCGCCAGCAGCCAAGATCGGGGGTTTATGGACATTCAGTACTTC
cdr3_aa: CASSQDRGFMDIQYF

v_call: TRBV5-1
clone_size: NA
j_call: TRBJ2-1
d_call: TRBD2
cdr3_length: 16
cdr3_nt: TGCGCCAGCAGCTTACTAGCGGGAGACGGCTACAATGAGCAGTTCTTC
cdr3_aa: CASSLLAGDGYNEQFF

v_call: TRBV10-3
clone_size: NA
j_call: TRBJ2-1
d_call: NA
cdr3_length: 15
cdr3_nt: TGTGCCATCAGTGAGCGTGGGGGATCCTACAATGAGCAGTTCTTC
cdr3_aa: CAISERGGSYNEQFF

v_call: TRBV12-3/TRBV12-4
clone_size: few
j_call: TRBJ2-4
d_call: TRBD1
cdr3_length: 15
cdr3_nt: TGTGCCAGCAGACTCCGGGACAGGGGAATGGACATTCAGTACTTC
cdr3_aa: CASRLRDRGMDIQYF

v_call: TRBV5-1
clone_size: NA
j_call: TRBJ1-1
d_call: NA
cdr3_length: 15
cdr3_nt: TGCGCCAGCAGCTTGGAGGACACCGGGGACACTGAAGCTTTCTTT
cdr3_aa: CASSLEDTGDTEAFF

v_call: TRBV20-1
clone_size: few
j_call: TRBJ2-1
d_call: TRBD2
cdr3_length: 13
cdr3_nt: TGCAGTGCTAGAATAGCGGGAGTGAATGAGCAGTTCTTC
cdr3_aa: CSARIAGVNEQFF

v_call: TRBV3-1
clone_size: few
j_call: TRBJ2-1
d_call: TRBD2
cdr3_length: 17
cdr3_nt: TGTGCCAGCAGCCGAGTAGTAGGGCAGGCGGGAGGGAGTGAGCAGTTCTTC
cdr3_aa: CASSRVVGQAGGSEQFF

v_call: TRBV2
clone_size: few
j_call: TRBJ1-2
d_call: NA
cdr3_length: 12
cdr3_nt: TGTGCCAGCAATGGCGGAAACTATGGCTACACCTTC
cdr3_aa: CASNGGNYGYTF

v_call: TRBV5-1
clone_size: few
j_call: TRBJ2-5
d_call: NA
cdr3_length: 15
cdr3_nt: TGCGCCAGCAGCTTGGACGGCAGGGAGATGGAGACCCAGTACTTC
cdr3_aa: CASSLDGREMETQYF

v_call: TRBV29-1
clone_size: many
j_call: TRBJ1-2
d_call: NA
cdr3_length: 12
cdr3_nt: TGCAGCGCCCGGGACCCCCGGCGAGGCTACACCTTC
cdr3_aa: CSARDPRRGYTF

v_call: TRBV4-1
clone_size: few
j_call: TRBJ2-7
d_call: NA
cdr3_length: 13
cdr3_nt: TGCGCCAGCAGCCAAGTGCCGGAGGGCCGACAGTACTTC
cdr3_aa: CASSQVPEGRQYF

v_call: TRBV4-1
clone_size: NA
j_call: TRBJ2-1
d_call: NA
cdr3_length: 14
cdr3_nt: TGCGCCAGCAGCCATAGACGAGGGCCGGATGAGCAGTTCTTC
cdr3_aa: CASSHRRGPDEQFF

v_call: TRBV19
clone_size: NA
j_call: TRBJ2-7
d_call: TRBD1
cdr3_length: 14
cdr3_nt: TGTGCCAGTGCCGGGACAGGGACCTCCTACGAGCAGTACTTC
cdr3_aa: CASAGTGTSYEQYF

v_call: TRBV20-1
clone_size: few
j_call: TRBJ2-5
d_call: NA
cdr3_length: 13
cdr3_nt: TGCAGTGCTATATCTACGACCCAAGAGACCCAGTACTTC
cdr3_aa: CSAISTTQETQYF

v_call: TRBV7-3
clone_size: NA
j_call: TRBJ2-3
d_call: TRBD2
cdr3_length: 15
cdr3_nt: TGTGCCAGCAGCTTAATACTAGCGGGTTTCGATACGCAGTATTTT
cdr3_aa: CASSLILAGFDTQYF

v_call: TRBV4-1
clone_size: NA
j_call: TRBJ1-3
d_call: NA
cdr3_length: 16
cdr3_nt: TGCGCCAGCAGCCAGCCTGGCAGGAAAACTGGAAACACCATATATTTT
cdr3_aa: CASSQPGRKTGNTIYF

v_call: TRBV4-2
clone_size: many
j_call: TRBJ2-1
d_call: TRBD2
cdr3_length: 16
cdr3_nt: TGTGCCAGCAGCCAAGAAGGGACTAGCGGTTACAATGAGCAGTTCTTC
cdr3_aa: CASSQEGTSGYNEQFF

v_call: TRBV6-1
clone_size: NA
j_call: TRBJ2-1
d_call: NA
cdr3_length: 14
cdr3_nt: TGTGCCAGCAGTGAGATCGCCCCCGGCTATGAGCAGTTCTTC
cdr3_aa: CASSEIAPGYEQFF

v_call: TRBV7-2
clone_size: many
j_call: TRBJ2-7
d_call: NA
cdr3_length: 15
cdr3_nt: TGTGCCAGCAGCTTACCCCTCGGGACCTTCTACGAGCAGTACTTC
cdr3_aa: CASSLPLGTFYEQYF

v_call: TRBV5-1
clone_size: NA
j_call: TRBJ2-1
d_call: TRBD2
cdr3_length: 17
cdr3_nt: TGCGCCAGCAGCTCGGGACTAGCGGGAGGTTCCTACAATGAGCAGTTCTTC
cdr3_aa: CASSSGLAGGSYNEQFF

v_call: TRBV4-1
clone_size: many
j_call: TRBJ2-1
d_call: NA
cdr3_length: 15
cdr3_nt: TGCGCCAGCAGCCAAGGGGGCAGGTCACACAATGAGCAGTTCTTC
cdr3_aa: CASSQGGRSHNEQFF

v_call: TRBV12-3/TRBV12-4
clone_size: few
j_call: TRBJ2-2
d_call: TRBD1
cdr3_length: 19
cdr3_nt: TGTGCCAGCAGTTTCGAGTACCCCGGGACAGCCTCGAACACCGGGGAGCTGTTTTTT
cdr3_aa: CASSFEYPGTASNTGELFF